These 6 T cell receptor beta chains were sequenced from one sample in a study of blood T cell repertoires in COVID-19. Only in-frame clones appear in the TCRdb table, and some are missing; sequencing was by immunoSEQ multiplex PCR. The table includes roughly 120,000 clones, around 81% detected once. The sample was peripheral blood. The source is a man between 65 and 85 years old with acute or convalescent COVID-19.

CDR3 in DNA: TGCAGCGTTTGGGGGACAGGGGGCGTAGATACGCAGTATTTT. Translation gives CSVWGTGGVDTQYF. The chain carries TRBV29-1 and TRBJ2-3; 12 bases map to TRBD1. V lost 5 bases to trimming and J lost 5 bases; unmatched junction nucleotides: 5. Germline assignment: CDR1 SQVTM and CDR2 ANQGSEA. CDR3 size: 14 residues.

This clone appeared a few times. The rearrangement uses TRBV19 and TRBJ2-2, with 7 bases matching TRBD2. This CDR3 has 15 amino acids. Trimming removed 8 bases from V and 5 bases from J; junction bases left unmatched: 11. The V gene's germline CDR1 is LNHDA and CDR2 SQIVND (reference sequence). The CDR3 spells CASSIRGGETGELFF. The CDR3 region has the DNA TGTGCCAGTTCCATACGGGGAGGGGAAACCGGGGAGCTGTTTTTT. The full variable domain, with the rest looked up from reference TRBV19 and TRBJ2-2, is DGGITQSPKYLFRKEGQNVTLSCEQNLNHDAMYWYRQDPGQGLRLIYYSQIVNDFQKGDIAEGYSVSREKKESFPLTVTSAQKNPTAFYLCASSIRGGETGELFFGEGSRLTVL.

The gene calls are TRBV9 and TRBJ2-2, with D perhaps matching TRBD1 (6 bases). The V gene lost 2 bases and the J gene lost 1 base, with 9 bases spanning the gap. The germline gives CDR1 SGDLS, CDR2 YYNGEE. CDR3 length: 15 amino acids. CDR3 bases: TGTGCCAGCAGCGTCGCGACAGGGAACACCGGGGAGCTGTTTTTT. Amino acids: CASSVATGNTGELFF. The variable domain in full, with the rest retrieved from reference TRBV9 and TRBJ2-2, is DSGVTQTPKHLITATGQRVTLRCSPRSGDLSVYWYQQSLDQGLQFLIQYYNGEERAKGNILERFSAQQFPDLHSELNLSSLELGDSALYFCASSVATGNTGELFFGEGSRLTVL.

The sample holds a few counts of this clone. V and J are TRBV4-3 and TRBJ1-4; 10 nucleotides align to TRBD1. J gave up 11 bases and V 3 bases, and 9 bases lay outside the gene matches. There are 15 residues in the CDR3. Per the germline V gene, CDR1 is LGHNA and CDR2 is YSLEER. The CDR3 DNA reads as TGCGCCAGCAGCCAGGAGGGACAGGGGATCAGGAAACTGTTTTTT. This sequence encodes CASSQEGQGIRKLFF.

This rearrangement joins TRBV7-2 to TRBJ1-5, with D hard to call. The CDR3 length is 14 residues. The V and J ends lost 1 base and 6 bases respectively, with 10 bases between them. Looked up from germline, CDR1 is SGHTA and CDR2 is FQGNSA. CDR3 amino acids: CASSLDARGQPQHF. The DNA for the CDR3 is TGTGCCAGCAGCTTAGATGCCCGGGGTCAGCCCCAGCATTTT.

This clone was seen a few times. V and J are TRBV18 and TRBJ2-1; TRBD1 matches at 10 bases. CDR1 is KGHSH and CDR2 is LQKENI in the germline V gene. The CDR3 covers 14 residues. The ends lost 3 bases at V and 6 bases at J; junction bases unmatched: 2. In DNA form, the CDR3 reads TGTGCCAGCTCACCCGGACAGGGGGGCAATGAGCAGTTCTTC. Translating it yields CASSPGQGGNEQFF.